Shown below are 24 T cell receptor beta chains from a single sample sequenced in a study of CXCR3-negative and CXCR3-positive naive CD8 T cells. Overall study findings and caveats: The study found more hydrophobic TRB CDR3s in CXCR3-positive naive cells than in CXCR3-negative naive cells.

UMI-labeled 5' RACE TRB cDNA libraries were prepared from the cells. TCRdb processed the 5' RACE reads again and assigns one entry to each CDR3 protein, with no DNA. This repertoire comprises around 65,000 distinct CDR3 sequences; its ten largest clones make up about 0.71%. The antigens of these receptors remain unknown. The sequenced sample was naive CXCR3+ CD8+ T cells from blood. Subset specified: CD45RO-CCR7+CD27+CD95- naive CD8+ T cells expressing CXCR3 (TNR3+). The receptor source for this set is a human donor in good health. Some clones in this sample may be carry-over from other donors' samples.

The rearrangement links TRBV21-1 to TRBJ1-2. TRBV21-1 is a pseudogene segment. The CDR3 loop spans 12 amino acids. The CDR3 sequence: CASSKRAGGYTF.

The chain couples TRBV3-1 to TRBJ1-1; TCRdb reports TRBD1, a call that lacks DNA to check it against. The CDR3 is made up of 13 amino acids. Germline CDR1 LGHDT, CDR2 YNNKEL (reference sequence). The CDR3 sequence: CASSPWTGAEAFF. Full variable domain (missing parts from reference TRBV3-1 and TRBJ1-1): DTAVSQTPKYLVTQMGNDKSIKCEQNLGHDTMYWYKQDSKKFLKIMFSYNNKELIINETVPNRFSPKSPDKAHLNLHINSLELGDSAVYFCASSPWTGAEAFFGQGTRLTVV.

The chain is built from TRBV29-1 and TRBJ2-7; TCRdb calls TRBD1, which cannot be checked without DNA. The CDR3 covers 14 residues. CDR1 is SQVTM, CDR2 ANQGSEA, per germline. The CDR3 sequence: CSVVVTGKGYEQYF.

This rearrangement joins TRBV7-3 to TRBJ1-5; TCRdb lists TRBD1, though no DNA is available to test this call. Germline V gene lookup returns CDR1 SGHTA and CDR2 FQGTGA. The CDR3 consists of 13 residues. This CDR3 reads CASSGDNTQPQHF.

The V and J genes are TRBV18 and TRBJ2-7; as DNA is missing, the TRBD1 call by TCRdb cannot be tested. The CDR3 runs 16 residues. Germline V CDR1 and CDR2: KGHSH, LQKENI. The CDR3 loop reads CAISPPPGGVLYEQYF.

This chain links TRBV11-2 with TRBJ2-5; the TCRdb D gene call, TRBD2, has no DNA to confirm it. CDR3 size: 14 residues. Germline-derived CDR1 and CDR2 are SGHAT and FQNNGV. The CDR3 sequence is CASSFSGGQETQYF.

This clonotype is deemed medium-sized (0.01 to 0.1%) by its frequency. The chain combines TRBV7-7 with TRBJ2-7; TCRdb designates TRBD1, a call that cannot be tested without DNA. The germline V gene has CDR1 SSHAT and CDR2 FNYEAQ (reference sequence). The CDR3 spans 14 residues. Here the CDR3 reads CASSFGQGDYEQYF. The complete variable domain, with remaining parts taken from reference TRBV7-7 and TRBJ2-7, reads GAGVSQSPRYKVTKRGQDVTLRCDPISSHATLYWYQQALGQGPEFLTYFNYEAQPDKSGLPSDRFSAERPEGSISTLTIQRTEQRDSAMYRCASSFGQGDYEQYFGPGTRLTVT.

This chain's CDR3 is CARSRGGWDTEAFF. This chain connects TRBV2 to TRBJ1-1. Germline lookup yields CDR1 SNHLY and CDR2 FYNNEI. The CDR3 consists of 14 residues.

The V call is TRBV7-9, the J call TRBJ2-7; TCRdb picks TRBD1, but there is no DNA to check that call. The CDR3 has 14 amino acids. Germline V gene lookup returns CDR1 SEHNR and CDR2 FQNEAQ (reference sequence). The CDR3 is CASSPGQGRGEQYF.

The chain is built from TRBV29-1 and TRBJ1-2; TCRdb designates TRBD1, a call that cannot be tested without DNA. Germline values: CDR1 SQVTM, CDR2 ANQGSEA. The CDR3 is 11 amino acids. The CDR3 reads CSAQGDYGYTF. The whole variable domain, filled in from reference TRBV29-1 and TRBJ1-2, reads SAVISQKPSRDICQRGTSLTIQCQVDSQVTMMFWYRQQPGQSLTLIATANQGSEATYESGFVIDKFPISRPNLTFSTLTVSNMSPEDSSIYLCSAQGDYGYTFGSGTRLTVV.

The chain joins TRBV29-1 to TRBJ2-7; without DNA, the TCRdb call of TRBD2 cannot be checked. The CDR3 has 12 residues. Germline V CDR1 and CDR2: SQVTM, ANQGSEA. The CDR3 sequence is CSVRGLAYEQYF.

The V and J genes are TRBV6-6 and TRBJ1-2; TCRdb gives TRBD1 as the D gene, but with no DNA this cannot be confirmed. The CDR3 length is 12 residues. Germline CDR1 reads MNHNY; CDR2 reads SVGAGI (reference sequence). Here the CDR3 reads CASSPDSSGYTF.

V gene TRBV7-9 combines with J gene TRBJ2-1; the D gene TCRdb calls, TRBD1, cannot be checked with no DNA. Per germline, CDR1 SEHNR and CDR2 FQNEAQ (reference sequence). This CDR3 region has 16 residues. The CDR3 loop reads CASSDPTGGSYNEQFF.

The rearrangement uses TRBV5-5 and TRBJ2-2. CDR1 and CDR2 from the germline V gene are SGHKS and YYEKEE (reference sequence). This CDR3 has 13 amino acids. CDR3 in amino acids: CASSRAYTGELFF.

CDR3 sequence: CAISLSPLDGTYEQYF. V and J are TRBV10-3 and TRBJ2-7; TCRdb's D call of TRBD1 is untestable without DNA. CDR1 ENHRY and CDR2 SYGVKD come from the germline V gene. This CDR3 has 16 residues.

The chain is built from TRBV7-9 and TRBJ2-5; as DNA is missing, the TRBD1 call by TCRdb cannot be tested. The CDR3 covers 17 residues. CDR1 and CDR2 from the germline V gene are SEHNR and FQNEAQ (reference sequence). The CDR3 loop reads CASSLSGGQIHQETQYF.

The rearrangement links TRBV7-3 to TRBJ2-1. The CDR3 runs 15 residues. From germline, CDR1 is SGHTA and CDR2 FQGTGA. CDR3 region: CASSLNGGPNNEQFF.

The chain uses TRBV29-1 and TRBJ1-4; the TRBD1 assignment by TCRdb is unverifiable without DNA. CDR1 and CDR2 (germline): SQVTM, ANQGSEA. The CDR3 covers 13 residues. The CDR3 spells CSVPDSPNEKLFF.

The chain carries TRBV4-3 and TRBJ2-5. Germline CDR1 reads LGHNA; CDR2 reads YSLEER. This CDR3 contains 15 residues. CDR3 sequence: CASSPDPGEKETQYF.

The chain recombines TRBV12-5 with TRBJ2-3; TCRdb's assignment of TRBD2 cannot be checked, as there is no DNA. The germline V gene has CDR1 LGHNT and CDR2 FRNRAP. The CDR3 is 16 amino acids. The CDR3 sequence: CASGIAGSYYTDTQYF.

The genes are TRBV12-3 or TRBV12-4 and TRBJ2-3; the TCRdb D gene call, TRBD1, has no DNA to confirm it. This CDR3 region has 14 residues. This chain's CDR3 is CASSLGGGLDTQYF.

CDR3 sequence reads: CASSLGWGQDTEAFF. The V gene is TRBV5-1, the J gene TRBJ1-1; TCRdb designates TRBD1, a call that cannot be tested without DNA. In germline, CDR1 is SGHRS, CDR2 YFSETQ. This CDR3 has 15 amino acids. Full variable domain (remainder filled in from reference TRBV5-1 and TRBJ1-1): KAGVTQTPRYLIKTRGQQVTLSCSPISGHRSVSWYQQTPGQGLQFLFEYFSETQRNKGNFPGRFSGRQFSNSRSEMNVSTLELGDSALYLCASSLGWGQDTEAFFGQGTRLTVV.

The chain combines TRBV21-1 with TRBJ2-7; TCRdb calls TRBD1, which cannot be checked without DNA. TRBV21-1 is noted as a pseudogene. The CDR3 runs to 14 residues. This CDR3 reads CASSTRTGGYEQYF.

This sequence joins TRBV4-3 and TRBJ2-7. Germline-derived CDR1 and CDR2 are LGHNA and YSLEER. The CDR3 covers 14 residues. Here the CDR3 reads CASSQDLGTYEQYF.